Listed here are 15 T cell receptor beta chains from one sample, sequenced in a study of T cells in Graves' hyperthyroidism and ophthalmopathy. RNA transcripts served as the template for amplifying TCR beta CDR3 regions. The HTBI primer set served for first-round RT-PCR of the TCR CDR3. TCRdb processed the multiplex PCR reads anew with MiXCR; each CDR3 protein has one entry. The table lists approximately 370,000 distinct CDR3 sequences, about 18% of them singletons, with roughly 35% in the top ten. The sequenced sample was blood. Source of these receptors: a woman in her 30s with Graves' hyperthyroidism that later progressed to Graves' ophthalmopathy.

This clonotype appeared many times. Because the CDR3's place on the DNA is in doubt, the DNA is left out and the CDR3 is given as listed by TCRdb. The chain carries TRBV6-1 and TRBJ1-6. Germline CDR1 reads MNHNS; CDR2 reads SASEGT. The length of the CDR3 is 15 amino acids, counting both ends. The CDR3 sequence: CASILDSSYNSPLHF.

This clonotype showed up many times. V usage is TRBV12-3 or TRBV12-4 and J usage is TRBJ2-3; 7 bases match TRBD1. Germline trimming cut 5 bases from V and 2 bases from J; bases unmatched to any gene: 7. CDR3 length: 15 amino acids. CDR3 protein: CASSPWDSNTDTQYF. The CDR3 DNA reads TGTGCCAGCAGTCCTTGGGACAGTAACACAGATACGCAGTATTTT.

The chain links TRBV19 to TRBJ2-6; 7 bases are shared with TRBD2. Germline values: CDR1 LNHDA, CDR2 SQIVND (reference sequence). With 1 base clipped from V and 3 bases from J, the junction kept 3 bases outside the gene matches. The CDR3 length is 16 residues. The CDR3, as DNA: TGTGCCAGTAGTATAGGGCGGGGGATTGGGGCCAACGTCCTGACTTTC. Amino acid sequence: CASSIGRGIGANVLTF.

This clonotype has ten or more counts. DNA of the CDR3: TGTGCCAGCAACGGCGGGTCGTACAATGAGCAGTTCTTC. Its translation is CASNGGSYNEQFF. The rearrangement links TRBV2 to TRBJ2-1, with a tentative D call TRBD2 (5 bases). Trimming took off 7 bases at V and 4 bases at J, with 11 bases between the two ends. Germline V gives CDR1 SNHLY, CDR2 FYNNEI. The CDR3 covers 13 residues.

The sample holds a few counts of this clonotype. The rearrangement links TRBV3-1 to TRBJ2-1; tentative D call: TRBD2 (5 bases). Per the germline V gene, CDR1 is LGHDT and CDR2 is YNNKEL (reference sequence). Between the trimmed V and J ends, which lost 1 base and 2 bases, there was a span of 9 bases. This CDR3 is built from 15 residues. CDR3 bases: TGTGCCAGCAGCCAAGTTCCGGGGACCTACAATGAGCAGTTCTTC. This encodes CASSQVPGTYNEQFF.

The chain combines TRBV12-3 or TRBV12-4 with TRBJ2-1, with D perhaps TRBD1 (6 bases). This CDR3 has 17 residues. V lost 4 bases, J lost 0 bases, and 16 bases lay in between. CDR3 coding DNA: TGTGCCAGCAGTTCGTATCGGGACACCCTCTCCTACAATGAGCAGTTCTTC. Translated, it gives CASSSYRDTLSYNEQFF.

The genes are TRBV19 and TRBJ2-3; 7 bases line up with TRBD2. The CDR3 loop spans 15 amino acids. Losses at the gene ends were 7 bases for V and 7 bases for J; bases not matched to a gene: 14. CDR1 and CDR2 (germline): LNHDA, SQIVND (reference sequence). In DNA, the CDR3 is TGTGCCAGTATGTCGGCGGGGGACCATACAAATACGCAGTATTTT. The encoded protein is CASMSAGDHTNTQYF.

This clonotype was seen a handful of times. V is TRBV4-1 and J is TRBJ2-4; D is unresolved. From germline, CDR1 is MGHRA and CDR2 YSYEKL. The V and J ends lost 4 bases and 6 bases respectively, with 7 bases between them. This CDR3 contains 12 residues. The CDR3 region is CASSPSGNIQYF. CDR3 in DNA: TGCGCCAGCAGCCCCTCGGGAAACATTCAGTACTTC.

This clonotype was counted at least ten times. The V and J genes are TRBV11-2 and TRBJ2-1, with D perhaps TRBD2 (5 bases). This CDR3 has 11 residues. Trimming took off 2 bases at V and 10 bases at J, with 6 bases between the two ends. Germline values: CDR1 SGHAT, CDR2 FQNNGV. CDR3 amino acids: CASSLWEEQFF. CDR3 nucleotides: TGTGCCAGCAGCTTATGGGAGGAGCAGTTCTTC.

This clonotype was counted only a few times. CDR3 DNA: TGTGCCAGCAGTTTAACTTTCGGGGGGGGGAAAACCGGGGAGCTGTTTTTT. Translated: CASSLTFGGGKTGELFF. The J gene is TRBJ2-2, the V gene TRBV28, with 8 bases fitting TRBD2. CDR1 and CDR2 from the germline V gene are MDHEN and SYDVKM. CDR3 size: 17 residues. V was clipped by 2 bases and J by 5 bases; unmatched bases: 10.

This clonotype has ten or more counts. The rearrangement uses TRBV2 and TRBJ1-4; tentatively, D is TRBD1 (5 bases). Trimming left V 8 bases short and J 2 bases short, with 12 bases between. Germline values: CDR1 SNHLY, CDR2 FYNNEI. This CDR3 comprises 14 residues. The CDR3 spells CASEPGTTNEKLFF. DNA for the CDR3: TGTGCCAGCGAACCCGGGACTACTAATGAAAAACTGTTTTTT.

This chain links TRBV4-1 with TRBJ2-3; 15 bases line up with TRBD2. With 6 bases clipped from V and 1 base from J, the junction kept 8 bases outside the gene matches. Germline values: CDR1 MGHRA, CDR2 YSYEKL. CDR3 length: 18 amino acids. CDR3 nucleotide sequence: TGCGCCAGCAGGCCCGGGACTAGCGGGAGGATCGGCACAGATACGCAGTATTTT. Translating gives CASRPGTSGRIGTDTQYF.

This clonotype occurred a few times. The chain combines TRBV6-5 with TRBJ1-1; D gene unclear. Trimming removed 2 bases from V and 5 bases from J, with 9 bases in between. The germline CDR1 and CDR2 sequences are MNHEY and SVGAGI. CDR3 length: 13 amino acids. The CDR3 nucleotides are TGTGCCAGCAGTTACGAAGTTGAGACTGAAGCTTTCTTT. Protein product: CASSYEVETEAFF.

The sample holds many counts of this clonotype. This chain uses TRBV28 with TRBJ2-5; 8 nucleotides agree with TRBD2. Trimming removed 5 bases from V and 2 bases from J; junction bases left unmatched: 10. The CDR3 totals 16 residues. CDR1 is MDHEN, CDR2 SYDVKM, per germline. CDR3 residues: CASSLPGLGTQETQYF. CDR3 in DNA: TGTGCCAGCAGTCTACCGGGACTAGGGACTCAAGAGACCCAGTACTTC.

The chain recombines TRBV18 with TRBJ2-5; D remains unclear. Trimming removed 5 bases at V and 2 bases at J, with 12 bases between. The germline CDR1 and CDR2 sequences are KGHSH and LQKENI. The CDR3 extends over 14 amino acids. The CDR3 sequence is CASSLNQGQETQYF. The DNA for the CDR3 is TGTGCCAGCTCATTGAACCAAGGGCAAGAGACCCAGTACTTC.